The rows below give T cell receptor beta chains drawn from one sample of a study of T cell changes during pregnancy in multiple sclerosis. The table came from immunoSEQ multiplex PCR; TCRdb's copy has only in-frame clones and leaves some out. The data show tens of thousands of clones, nearly 95% seen once. The sequencing used peripheral blood, collected in the first trimester of pregnancy. Receptors originate from a female donor with multiple sclerosis, enrolled in a pregnancy study. Each CDR3 is given with its conserved first and last residue. A D gene is named only where the DNA matches it firmly. A row's size may be missing; if present it is once, few, many or a size class.

clone_size: -
j_call: TRBJ2-2
v_call: TRBV7-9
d_call: TRBD1
cdr3_nt: TGTGCCAGCAGCTTAGCGGCGGGACAGGGGGTCACCGGGGAGCTGTTTTTT
cdr3_aa: CASSLAAGQGVTGELFF

clone_size: -
j_call: TRBJ2-1
v_call: TRBV7-2
d_call: -
cdr3_nt: TGTGCCAGCAGCTTTAGCGGCTCCTACAATGAGCAGTTCTTC
cdr3_aa: CASSFSGSYNEQFF

clone_size: -
j_call: TRBJ2-7
v_call: TRBV2
d_call: -
cdr3_nt: TGTGCCAGCACCACCGAAAGAGACTACGAGCAGTACTTC
cdr3_aa: CASTTERDYEQYF

clone_size: -
j_call: TRBJ2-5
v_call: TRBV13
d_call: TRBD1
cdr3_nt: TGTGCCAGCAGCGCGGACAGGAAAGAGACCCAGTACTTC
cdr3_aa: CASSADRKETQYF

clone_size: -
j_call: TRBJ2-2
v_call: TRBV9
d_call: -
cdr3_nt: TGTGCCAGCAGCGTACGGGTCACCGGGGAGCTGTTTTTT
cdr3_aa: CASSVRVTGELFF

clone_size: -
j_call: TRBJ1-2
v_call: TRBV4-1
d_call: -
cdr3_nt: TGCGCCAGCAGCCCTTCCGCACATGGCCGCTACACCTTC
cdr3_aa: CASSPSAHGRYTF

clone_size: -
j_call: TRBJ2-7
v_call: TRBV7-2
d_call: -
cdr3_nt: TGTGCCAGCAGCTTAGTTCGGCAGGGCGCCTACGAGCAGTACTTC
cdr3_aa: CASSLVRQGAYEQYF

clone_size: -
j_call: TRBJ2-1
v_call: TRBV21-1
d_call: -
cdr3_nt: TGTGCCAGCAGGATAGGACAGGGGGAGACTGAGCAGTTCTTC
cdr3_aa: CASRIGQGETEQFF

clone_size: -
j_call: TRBJ2-1
v_call: TRBV7-3
d_call: TRBD2
cdr3_nt: TGTGCCAGCAGTATCAGCGGGGGGAGCTCCTACAATGAGCAGTTCTTC
cdr3_aa: CASSISGGSSYNEQFF

clone_size: -
j_call: TRBJ1-5
v_call: TRBV19
d_call: -
cdr3_nt: TGTGCCAGTAGTATAGTGCGTAGCAATCAGCCCCAGCATTTT
cdr3_aa: CASSIVRSNQPQHF

clone_size: few
j_call: TRBJ1-2
v_call: TRBV30
d_call: -
cdr3_nt: TGTGCCTGGAGTGTACGAGGAGGAGGCTACACCTTC
cdr3_aa: CAWSVRGGGYTF

clone_size: -
j_call: TRBJ2-1
v_call: TRBV7-3
d_call: TRBD1
cdr3_nt: TGTGCCAGCAGCCTGGGGACAGCCGCCCACAATGAGCAGTTCTTC
cdr3_aa: CASSLGTAAHNEQFF

clone_size: -
j_call: TRBJ2-3
v_call: TRBV7-8
d_call: TRBD2
cdr3_nt: TGTGCCAGCAGCTTAATCGGGGCTAGCGGGGGTCGGGTACCAGATACGCAGTATTTT
cdr3_aa: CASSLIGASGGRVPDTQYF

clone_size: -
j_call: TRBJ2-7
v_call: TRBV4-1
d_call: TRBD1
cdr3_nt: TGCGCCAGCAGCGCTGGGACAGGGGGCTGGTACGAGCAGTACTTC
cdr3_aa: CASSAGTGGWYEQYF

clone_size: -
j_call: TRBJ1-2
v_call: TRBV7-2
d_call: -
cdr3_nt: TGTGCCAGCAGCTTAGGCCGTCTGAGAAGTAACTATGGCTACACCTTC
cdr3_aa: CASSLGRLRSNYGYTF

clone_size: -
j_call: TRBJ2-5
v_call: TRBV27
d_call: TRBD2
cdr3_nt: TGTGCCAGCAGTTTACGGGGGGGGGCCAATAGTGGGGAGACCCAGTACTTC
cdr3_aa: CASSLRGGANSGETQYF

clone_size: -
j_call: TRBJ1-1
v_call: TRBV10-3
d_call: -
cdr3_nt: TGTGCCATCAGCGAAGGGGGTAGTGAAGCTTTCTTT
cdr3_aa: CAISEGGSEAFF

clone_size: -
j_call: TRBJ2-2
v_call: TRBV9
d_call: TRBD1
cdr3_nt: TGTGCCAGCAGCGTCGGGCAGGGGGCCGGGGAGCTGTTTTTT
cdr3_aa: CASSVGQGAGELFF

clone_size: -
j_call: TRBJ2-3
v_call: TRBV30
d_call: TRBD1
cdr3_nt: TGTGCCTGGAGGGCTGACAGGGGGCTCACAGATACGCAGTATTTT
cdr3_aa: CAWRADRGLTDTQYF